The 17 T cell receptor beta chains below all came from one sample that was sequenced in a study of cytomegalovirus exposure and HLA in healthy donors. PCR was performed using 60 Vbeta and 13 Jbeta primers. Data came from immunoSEQ multiplex PCR; TCRdb stores just in-frame clones and leaves some out. This sample has approximately 200,000 clones, with over 75% found just once. Sequenced material: PBMCs. The receptor set was obtained from a woman aged 50 to 60 in good health and CMV-seronegative.

The chain combines TRBV19 with TRBJ2-1; 14 bases fit TRBD2. The CDR3 is 16 residues long. Germline V gene lookup returns CDR1 LNHDA and CDR2 SQIVND (reference sequence). Trimming took 5 bases from V and 6 from J; bases not matched to a gene: 6. The CDR3 spells CASSLPGLAGVNEQFF. The CDR3 region has the DNA TGTGCCAGTAGTCTCCCGGGACTAGCGGGAGTCAATGAGCAGTTCTTC. The complete variable domain, with remaining parts taken from reference TRBV19 and TRBJ2-1, reads DGGITQSPKYLFRKEGQNVTLSCEQNLNHDAMYWYRQDPGQGLRLIYYSQIVNDFQKGDIAEGYSVSREKKESFPLTVTSAQKNPTAFYLCASSLPGLAGVNEQFFGPGTRLTVL.

Of note for this clone: At the DNA level, this CDR3 is encoded by other sequences in the same sample as well. CDR3 DNA: TGTGCCAGCAGCTCAAACACCGGGGAGCTGTTTTTT. Protein product: CASSSNTGELFF. The V and J genes are TRBV7-3 and TRBJ2-2; D is uncertain. Germline CDR1 is SGHTA and CDR2 is FQGTGA. Between the trimmed V and J ends, which lost 4 bases and 2 bases, there was a span of 2 bases. This CDR3 contains 12 residues.

The chain uses TRBV27 and TRBJ2-5; maybe TRBD1 (6 bases). The CDR3 loop spans 14 amino acids. The V and J ends lost 6 bases and 5 bases respectively, with 16 bases between them. Germline CDR1 reads MNHEY; CDR2 reads SMNVEV (reference sequence). CDR3 amino acids: CASSRTGWSETQYF. In DNA form, the CDR3 reads TGTGCCAGCAGCCGTACAGGGTGGAGTGAGACCCAGTACTTC.

This chain joins TRBV27 and TRBJ2-7; D unclear. Germline assignment: CDR1 MNHEY and CDR2 SMNVEV (reference sequence). V was shortened by 5 bases and J by 6 bases, with 11 bases between the two germline ends. The CDR3 is made up of 12 amino acids. CDR3 protein: CASSAPSGEQYF. CDR3 sequence (DNA): TGTGCCAGCAGTGCGCCCTCGGGCGAGCAGTACTTC.

This chain uses TRBV11-3 with TRBJ1-6; D uncertain. Germline CDR1 is SGHNT and CDR2 is YENEEA. The CDR3 spans 15 residues. V was shortened by 4 bases and J by 13 bases, with 20 bases between the two germline ends. CDR3 coding DNA: TGTGCCAGCAGCTCCAAGGCAGCAGGTCTCTCCCCCCTCCACTTT. As protein: CASSSKAAGLSPLHF.

CDR3 coding DNA: TGCGCCAGCAGCTTGGCCGGGACAGGGACCTACGAGCAGTACTTC. It specifies CASSLAGTGTYEQYF. This rearrangement joins TRBV5-1 to TRBJ2-7; TRBD1 aligns across 9 bases. Per germline, CDR1 SGHRS and CDR2 YFSETQ. V lost 0 bases, J lost 2 bases, and 3 bases stayed unmatched. The CDR3 runs 15 residues.

V is TRBV7-8 and J is TRBJ1-5, with TRBD1 matching over 8 bases. CDR1 is SGHVS and CDR2 is FQNEAQ in the germline V gene. This CDR3 has 15 residues. The V gene end was trimmed by 5 bases and the J gene end by 4 bases; junction bases not matched to a gene: 7. Here the CDR3 reads CASSPGQGMNQPQHF. CDR3 in DNA: TGTGCCAGCAGCCCCGGACAGGGTATGAATCAGCCCCAGCATTTT.

This clone was seen only once. This sequence joins TRBV5-5 and TRBJ2-1, with a weak D call TRBD2 (6 bases). The CDR3 runs 15 residues. V lost 2 bases, J lost 4 bases, and 13 bases lay in between. Germline V gives CDR1 SGHKS, CDR2 YYEKEE (reference sequence). For the CDR3, the DNA is TGTGCCAGCAGCTTTCTCGTCGGGAGTTACAATGAGCAGTTCTTC. Encoded protein: CASSFLVGSYNEQFF.

The rearrangement uses TRBV15 and TRBJ1-5, with 7 bases identical to TRBD1. The CDR3 is 14 residues long. Looked up from germline, CDR1 is LNHNV and CDR2 is YYDKDF (reference sequence). Trimming took 1 base from V and 7 from J; bases not matched to a gene: 4. This CDR3 is CATSRAQTGQPQHF. CDR3 DNA: TGTGCCACCAGCAGAGCCCAGACAGGGCAGCCCCAGCATTTT.

The V and J genes are TRBV7-9 and TRBJ1-2, with 7 bases matching TRBD1. J gave up 11 bases and V 2 bases, and 5 bases lay outside the gene matches. In germline, CDR1 is SEHNR, CDR2 FQNEAQ (reference sequence). This CDR3 spans 12 amino acids. The CDR3, as DNA: TGTGCCAGCAGCTTACATAGGGGGCGGTACACCTTC. It translates to CASSLHRGRYTF.

The chain joins TRBV19 to TRBJ2-1, with a weak D call TRBD2 (5 bases). This CDR3 region has 13 residues. V shed 7 bases and J shed 5 bases, with 12 bases lying between them. From germline, CDR1 is LNHDA and CDR2 SQIVND (reference sequence). The CDR3 bases are TGTGCCAGTAATGGGCGGGTTGACAATGAGCAGTTCTTC. Residues: CASNGRVDNEQFF.

This chain links TRBV5-1 with TRBJ2-7; the match to TRBD2 covers 9 bases. The CDR3 totals 15 residues. CDR1 is SGHRS and CDR2 is YFSETQ in the germline V gene. The V and J ends lost 2 bases and 2 bases, in that order; junction bases with no gene match: 5. The CDR3 here is CASSFRLAGPYEQYF. CDR3 coding DNA: TGCGCCAGCAGCTTCCGTCTAGCGGGACCCTACGAGCAGTACTTC.

The table lists this clone with a count of one. The chain links TRBV29-1 to TRBJ2-7, with TRBD2 matching over 12 bases. Germline V gives CDR1 SQVTM, CDR2 ANQGSEA. CDR3 length: 16 amino acids. V lost 4 bases, J lost 2 bases, and 9 bases stayed unmatched. CDR3 coding DNA: TGCAGCGTTGTCCTAGCGGGAGGGATTTTTACCTACGAGCAGTACTTC. Translation: CSVVLAGGIFTYEQYF.

The rearrangement joins TRBV21-1 to TRBJ1-5; the D segment call TRBD1 is taken from the table without a DNA check. TRBV21-1 is an annotated pseudogene. This CDR3 is 14 amino acids long. The CDR3 sequence: CASSKERGMKPQHF. In nucleotides, the CDR3 is TGTGCCAGCAGCAAAGAAAGGGGGATGAAGCCCCAGCATTTT.

This clone showed up just once. This chain uses TRBV5-1 with TRBJ2-1; TRBD1 matches at 7 bases. The CDR3 is 15 residues long. CDR1 is SGHRS and CDR2 is YFSETQ in the germline V gene. J gave up 5 bases and V 4 bases, and 9 bases lay outside the gene matches. The CDR3 protein is CASSQTGDRDNEQFF. The CDR3 coding sequence is TGCGCCAGCAGCCAGACAGGTGACAGGGACAATGAGCAGTTCTTC.

The chain joins TRBV6-5 to TRBJ1-2; 8 bases are a match to TRBD1. The V gene's germline CDR1 is MNHEY and CDR2 SVGAGI. V shed 5 bases, J shed 7 bases, and the junction held 6 bases outside the gene matches. This CDR3 has 13 residues. CDR3 sequence reads: CASSRTGSGGYTF. DNA of the CDR3: TGTGCCAGCAGTAGGACAGGGTCTGGTGGCTACACCTTC.

This chain connects TRBV4-1 to TRBJ2-1; D is unclear. This CDR3 region has 16 residues. V lost 2 bases and J 0 bases, leaving 11 bases between the germline ends. Germline lookup yields CDR1 MGHRA and CDR2 YSYEKL. CDR3 DNA sequence: TGCGCCAGCAGCCAACACCGACTCACCTCCTACAATGAGCAGTTCTTC. Protein product: CASSQHRLTSYNEQFF.